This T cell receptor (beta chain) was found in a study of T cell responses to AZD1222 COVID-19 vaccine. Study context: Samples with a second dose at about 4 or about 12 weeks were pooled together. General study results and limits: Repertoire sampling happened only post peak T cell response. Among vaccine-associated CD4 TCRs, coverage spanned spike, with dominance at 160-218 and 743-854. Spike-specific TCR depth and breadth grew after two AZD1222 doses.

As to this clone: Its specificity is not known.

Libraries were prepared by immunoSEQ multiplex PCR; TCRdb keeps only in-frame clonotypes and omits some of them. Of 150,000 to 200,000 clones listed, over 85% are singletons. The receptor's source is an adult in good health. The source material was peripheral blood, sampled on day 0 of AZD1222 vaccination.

In DNA, the CDR3 is TGTGCCAGCAGCCCGGGACTAGCGGGACGCTCCTACAATGAGCAGTTCTTC. Encoded protein: CASSPGLAGRSYNEQFF. This chain joins TRBV11-3 and TRBJ2-1, with 13 bases identical to TRBD2. The V gene's germline CDR1 is SGHNT and CDR2 YENEEA. With V trimmed by 5 bases and J by 0 bases, 4 bases remained unmatched. The CDR3 is made up of 17 amino acids. Drawing the rest from reference TRBV11-3 and TRBJ2-1, the complete variable domain is EAGVVQSPRYKIIEKKQPVAFWCNPISGHNTLYWYLQNLGQGPELLIRYENEEAVDDSQLPKDRFSAERLKGVDSTLKIQPAELGDSAVYLCASSPGLAGRSYNEQFFGPGTRLTVL.